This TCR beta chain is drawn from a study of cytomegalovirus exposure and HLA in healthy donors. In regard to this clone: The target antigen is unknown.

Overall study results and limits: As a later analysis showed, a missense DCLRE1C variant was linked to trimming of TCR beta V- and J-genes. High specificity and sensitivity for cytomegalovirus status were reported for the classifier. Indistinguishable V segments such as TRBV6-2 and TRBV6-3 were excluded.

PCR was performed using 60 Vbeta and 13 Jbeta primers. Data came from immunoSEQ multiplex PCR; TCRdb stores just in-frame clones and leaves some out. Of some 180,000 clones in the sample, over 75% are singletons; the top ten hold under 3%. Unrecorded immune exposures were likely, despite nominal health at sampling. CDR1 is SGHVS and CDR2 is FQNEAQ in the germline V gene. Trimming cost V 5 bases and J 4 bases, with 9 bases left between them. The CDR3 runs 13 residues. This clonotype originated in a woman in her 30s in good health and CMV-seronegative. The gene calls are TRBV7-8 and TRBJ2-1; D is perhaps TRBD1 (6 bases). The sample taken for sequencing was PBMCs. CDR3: CASSRTVYNEQFF. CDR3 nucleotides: TGTGCCAGCAGCAGGACAGTATACAATGAGCAGTTCTTC.